These T cell receptor beta chains were read from a single sample in a study of shared clonotypes between healthy human individuals. The repertoire was sequenced with immunoSEQ multiplex PCR; TCRdb's copy has only in-frame clones and lacks some. The sample includes millions of clones, 85% to 95% of them seen just once. The sequencing sample was made of naive CD4+ T cells sorted from blood. These receptors originate from a man between 18 and 35 years old in good health. The CDR3 runs from the conserved cysteine through the conserved F or W.

v_call	j_call	cdr3_aa
TRBV18	TRBJ2-3	CASSQDPTSGGTDTQYF
TRBV28	TRBJ2-3	CASSHPPRVRTDTQYF
TRBV29-1	TRBJ2-3	CSVTSGWTDTQYF
TRBV6-1	TRBJ2-2	CASSEGQGGLGGGELFF
TRBV6-1	TRBJ2-7	CASVQASPIPYEQYF
TRBV10-3	TRBJ2-7	CAISGQGNPSYEQYF
TRBV19	TRBJ2-2	CASRRQGANTGELFF
TRBV5-4	TRBJ1-2	CASSLRGGDGGYTF
TRBV10-3	TRBJ1-2	CAISNRGQGTYGYTF
TRBV5-1	TRBJ1-1	CASSTGTANTEAFF
TRBV5-4	TRBJ1-1	CASSSWDRNTEAFF
TRBV6-5	TRBJ1-4	CASSYGQGPFNEKLFF
TRBV19	TRBJ1-5	CASLDREGQPQHF
TRBV19	TRBJ1-6	CASSIGVGTNSPLHF
TRBV2	TRBJ2-7	CASSEAPSGTSGITYEQYF
TRBV28	TRBJ2-7	CASSLGQGAYEQYF
TRBV12-5	TRBJ2-7	CASGLVVGQLGYEQYF
TRBV30	TRBJ2-3	CAWSPENTQYF
TRBV14	TRBJ1-3	CASSRLQGSGNTIYF
TRBV30	TRBJ2-3	CAWRDRGKGDTQYF
TRBV7-2	TRBJ2-2	CASSTPLTGELFF
TRBV10-2	TRBJ1-1	CASSEPGQGLGTEAFF
TRBV10-3	TRBJ2-7	CAVSESTGGGYEQYF
TRBV6-1	TRBJ2-1	CASSEAEFTDKLYNEQFF
TRBV10-3	TRBJ2-3	CAISGLAGTRTDTQYF
TRBV6-5	TRBJ2-7	CASSQGQAYEQYF
TRBV25-1	TRBJ1-4	CASKPGTPRGEKLFF
TRBV5-6	TRBJ2-7	CASSQVSNTYEQYF
TRBV18	TRBJ1-1	CASSGARQSNTEAFF
TRBV11-2	TRBJ2-7	CASSGLQGAVSYEQYF
TRBV2	TRBJ2-7	CASSGQGSSYEQYF
TRBV10-3	TRBJ2-1	CAVDPGGPYNEQFF
TRBV5-4	TRBJ2-7	CASSPGLAVYEQYF
TRBV30	TRBJ1-2	CAWTLLRTPAGGYTF
TRBV11-2	TRBJ2-7	CASSLEEGVVYEQYF
TRBV10-3	TRBJ1-2	CAISDDPVYGYTF
TRBV11-1	TRBJ2-6	CASSFKGRGANVLTF
TRBV28	TRBJ1-4	CASSGRTGGHEKLFF
TRBV2	TRBJ1-2	CASSEGPARGYTF
TRBV6-6	TRBJ2-7	CASSYDSDKQYF
TRBV6-5	TRBJ2-7	CASSYTVTGYDEQYF
TRBV30	TRBJ1-4	CASLGAGRHGNEKLFF
TRBV7-9	TRBJ1-4	CASSRGPNEKLFF
TRBV30	TRBJ1-6	CASDSKSSYNSPLHF
TRBV28	TRBJ1-6	CASSKNSPLHF
TRBV14	TRBJ2-3	CASSQVAGLGIDTQYF
TRBV9	TRBJ1-5	CASSEGPGSNQPQHF
TRBV10-3	TRBJ2-7	CAISEAGLAGYEQYF
TRBV6-5	TRBJ1-6	CASSYSTQDSPLHF
TRBV30	TRBJ2-5	CAWSAGGKETQYF
TRBV7-3	TRBJ2-1	CASSLNPSYNEQFF